This is a list of T cell receptor beta chains from one sample in a study of somatic mutations in cytotoxic T cells in rheumatoid arthritis. The method was immunoSEQ multiplex PCR; TCRdb's version includes in-frame clones alone and lacks a portion of them. The sample contains 35,000 to 45,000 clones, around 80% of which appear only once. Sequenced: CD8+ T cells sorted from blood. The receptor set was obtained from a man between 40 and 49 years old in good health. The CDR3 runs from the conserved cysteine through the conserved F or W. The D gene is left open where the match is weak. Clone size is shown for a subset of rows, as once, few, many or a class of expanded clone.

V	length	D	J	size	CDR3	DNA
TRBV11-2	14	-	TRBJ2-7	-	CASSRKDPSYEQYF	TGTGCCAGCAGCCGAAAGGACCCCTCCTACGAGCAGTACTTC
TRBV10-3	12	-	TRBJ2-2	-	CAIGSDTGELFF	TGTGCCATCGGGTCAGACACCGGGGAGCTGTTTTTT
TRBV27	16	-	TRBJ1-2	-	CASSALPLRGARGYTF	TGTGCCAGCAGCGCTCTACCATTGCGTGGGGCGCGTGGCTACACCTTC
TRBV5-1	14	-	TRBJ2-7	-	CASRPLGDSYEQYF	TGCGCCAGCAGGCCATTGGGGGATTCCTACGAGCAGTACTTC
TRBV29-1	14	TRBD2	TRBJ2-1	once	CSAVGLAGVLEQFF	TGCAGCGCCGTGGGACTAGCGGGAGTACTTGAGCAGTTCTTC
TRBV18	15	TRBD2	TRBJ2-3	-	CASSPTSGRADTQYF	TGTGCCAGCTCGCCCACTAGCGGGAGAGCAGATACGCAGTATTTT
TRBV4-3	15	-	TRBJ2-1	once	CASSQENSGYNEQFF	TGCGCCAGCAGCCAAGAAAATAGCGGCTACAATGAGCAGTTCTTC
TRBV7-9	15	TRBD1	TRBJ2-7	-	CASSAPGQGVFEQYF	TGTGCCAGCAGCGCCCCGGGACAGGGGGTGTTCGAGCAGTACTTC
TRBV28	15	TRBD1	TRBJ2-7	-	CASLNFRTGADEQYF	TGTGCCAGCCTAAATTTCCGGACAGGGGCAGACGAGCAGTACTTC
TRBV29-1	12	-	TRBJ2-1	-	CSVEGAYNEQFF	TGCAGCGTTGAAGGGGCCTACAATGAGCAGTTCTTC
TRBV19	17	-	TRBJ2-5	-	CASSIGGPFTLQETQYF	TGTGCCAGTAGTATTGGTGGGCCCTTCACCCTCCAAGAGACCCAGTACTTC
TRBV11-2	16	TRBD1	TRBJ1-2	-	CASSSGTGKGGYGYTF	TGTGCCAGCAGCTCGGGGACAGGGAAGGGTGGCTATGGCTACACCTTC
TRBV10-2	14	-	TRBJ2-7	-	CASSESGVIYEQYF	TGCGCCAGCAGTGAGTCGGGAGTGATCTACGAGCAGTACTTC
TRBV19	14	TRBD1	TRBJ1-1	-	CASSYGTGGTEAFF	TGTGCCAGTAGTTACGGGACAGGGGGAACCGAAGCTTTCTTT
TRBV27	16	TRBD1	TRBJ2-7	once	CASSLLGTGGFYGQYF	TGTGCCAGCAGTTTACTCGGAACAGGGGGCTTTTACGGGCAGTACTTC
TRBV13	11	-	TRBJ2-5	-	CASSLEATQYF	TGTGCCAGCAGCTTAGAGGCTACCCAGTACTTC
TRBV15	16	TRBD2	TRBJ2-1	-	CATMGLADGSYNEQFF	TGTGCCACCATGGGACTAGCGGATGGCTCCTACAATGAGCAGTTCTTC
TRBV6-5	14	TRBD1	TRBJ2-7	-	CASSWGQGPYEQYF	TGTGCCAGCAGCTGGGGACAGGGCCCCTACGAGCAGTACTTC
TRBV6-5	16	-	TRBJ2-7	-	CASSYHQTQTSYEQYF	TGTGCCAGCAGTTACCACCAGACTCAGACCTCCTACGAGCAGTACTTC
TRBV28	19	-	TRBJ1-5	once	CASSPGPVSQTGSNQPQHF	TGTGCCAGCAGTCCTGGACCTGTTTCCCAAACAGGGTCCAATCAGCCCCAGCATTTT
TRBV5-8	15	-	TRBJ2-7	-	CASSPRQITLYEQYF	TGTGCCAGCAGCCCCAGACAGATAACGCTCTACGAGCAGTACTTC
TRBV29-1	13	-	TRBJ2-7	-	CSVEDLGGYEQYF	TGCAGCGTTGAAGATCTTGGGGGGTACGAGCAGTACTTC
TRBV4-1	14	TRBD2	TRBJ2-5	once	CASSLLGEGKTQYF	TGCGCCAGCAGCCTCCTCGGGGAGGGTAAGACCCAGTACTTC
TRBV5-4	12	-	TRBJ2-7	-	CASSLGAYEQYF	TGTGCCAGCAGCTTAGGCGCCTACGAGCAGTACTTC
TRBV19	15	-	TRBJ2-7	-	CASSIQVNSVYEQYF	TGTGCCAGTAGTATACAGGTCAACTCAGTCTACGAGCAGTACTTC
TRBV9	15	TRBD1	TRBJ2-3	-	CASSVGYRGSDTQYF	TGTGCCAGCAGCGTAGGGTACAGGGGCTCAGATACGCAGTATTTT
TRBV7-9	14	-	TRBJ1-2	few	CASSITEPNYGYTF	TGTGCCAGCAGCATAACAGAACCTAACTATGGCTACACCTTC
TRBV19	14	TRBD2	TRBJ2-7	-	CASSFGGSSYEQYF	TGTGCCAGTAGTTTTGGCGGGAGCTCCTACGAGCAGTACTTC
TRBV29-1	16	-	TRBJ2-3	-	CSVVLLELSSTDTQYF	TGCAGCGTTGTCCTGTTGGAACTCTCTAGCACAGATACGCAGTATTTT
TRBV11-3	13	-	TRBJ2-2	-	CASSPRINGELFF	TGTGCCAGCAGCCCCCGGATTAACGGGGAGCTGTTTTTT
TRBV15	14	TRBD1	TRBJ2-5	-	CATSRPQGQETQYF	TGTGCCACCAGCAGACCACAGGGGCAAGAGACCCAGTACTTC
TRBV9	14	-	TRBJ2-7	-	CASSGGGGSYEQYF	TGTGCCAGCAGCGGAGGGGGGGGGTCCTACGAGCAGTACTTC
TRBV9	15	TRBD2	TRBJ2-2	-	CASSGMTSPSGELFF	TGTGCCAGCAGCGGAATGACTAGCCCCTCCGGGGAGCTGTTTTTT
TRBV30	16	TRBD2	TRBJ2-5	-	CAWNGLAGSLQETQYF	TGTGCCTGGAACGGACTAGCGGGATCCCTTCAAGAGACCCAGTACTTC
TRBV30	13	TRBD2	TRBJ2-7	-	CAWSTTSGTEQYF	TGTGCCTGGAGTACCACTAGCGGGACCGAGCAGTACTTC
TRBV4-3	12	-	TRBJ2-1	-	CASSQASNEQFF	TGCGCCAGCAGCCAAGCCAGCAATGAGCAGTTCTTC
TRBV7-2	14	-	TRBJ2-3	-	CASSLAGGTDTQYF	TGTGCCAGCAGCTTAGCGGGTGGCACAGATACGCAGTATTTT
TRBV27	13	-	TRBJ2-7	-	CASSRTPNYEQYF	TGTGCCAGCAGTAGGACTCCGAACTACGAGCAGTACTTC
TRBV5-1	13	-	TRBJ1-1	-	CASSFTRETEAFF	TGCGCCAGCAGCTTTACCAGGGAGACTGAAGCTTTCTTT
TRBV11-2	15	-	TRBJ1-3	-	CASSLGLGAGNTIYF	TGTGCCAGCAGCTTGGGGCTGGGAGCTGGAAACACCATATATTTT
TRBV27	19	TRBD2	TRBJ2-5	once	CASTPNEGTSGLAAETQYF	TGTGCCAGCACCCCGAACGAAGGGACTAGCGGACTAGCGGCGGAGACCCAGTACTTC
TRBV7-9	15	-	TRBJ1-1	-	CASTSSGGPNTEAFF	TGTGCCAGCACCTCAAGTGGGGGTCCGAACACTGAAGCTTTCTTT
TRBV7-9	14	-	TRBJ2-1	-	CASSSQGLVNEQFF	TGTGCCAGCAGCTCTCAGGGGTTGGTCAATGAGCAGTTCTTC
TRBV18	15	TRBD2	TRBJ2-7	once	CASSPGEGYPYEQYF	TGTGCCAGCTCACCGGGGGAGGGGTATCCCTACGAGCAGTACTTC
TRBV5-1	16	-	TRBJ1-1	-	CASSLGLAQENTEAFF	TGCGCCAGCAGCTTGGGTTTGGCTCAGGAGAACACTGAAGCTTTCTTT
TRBV4-3	13	-	TRBJ2-7	-	CASSLKTGDEQYF	TGCGCCAGCAGCCTTAAAACCGGTGATGAGCAGTACTTC
TRBV7-9	13	-	TRBJ2-7	-	CASSPQGPYEQYF	TGTGCCAGCAGCCCCCAAGGTCCCTACGAGCAGTACTTC
TRBV11-3	15	TRBD2	TRBJ2-1	-	CASSLVAGGPNEQFF	TGTGCCAGCAGCTTAGTAGCGGGAGGGCCCAATGAGCAGTTCTTC
TRBV19	15	-	TRBJ1-5	-	CASSPTAFSNQPQHF	TGTGCCAGTAGCCCGACAGCCTTTAGCAATCAGCCCCAGCATTTT